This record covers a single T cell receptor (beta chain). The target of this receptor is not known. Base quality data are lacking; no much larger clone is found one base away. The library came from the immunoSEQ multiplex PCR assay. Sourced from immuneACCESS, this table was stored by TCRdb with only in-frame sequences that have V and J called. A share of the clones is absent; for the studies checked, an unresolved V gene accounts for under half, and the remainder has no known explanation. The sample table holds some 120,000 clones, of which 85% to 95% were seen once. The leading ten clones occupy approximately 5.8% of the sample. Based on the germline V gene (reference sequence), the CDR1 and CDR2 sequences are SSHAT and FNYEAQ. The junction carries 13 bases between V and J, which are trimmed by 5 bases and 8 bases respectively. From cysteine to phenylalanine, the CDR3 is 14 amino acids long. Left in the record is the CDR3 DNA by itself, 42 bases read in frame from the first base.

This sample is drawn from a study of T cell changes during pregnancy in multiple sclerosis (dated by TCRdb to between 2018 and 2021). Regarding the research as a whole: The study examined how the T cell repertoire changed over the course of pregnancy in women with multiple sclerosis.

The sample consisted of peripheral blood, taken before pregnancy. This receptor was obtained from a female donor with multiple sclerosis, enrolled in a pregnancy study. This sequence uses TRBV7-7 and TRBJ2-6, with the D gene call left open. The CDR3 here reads CASSPGLEPNVLTF. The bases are TGTGCCAGCAGCCCCGGGTTGGAGCCCAACGTCCTGACTTTC.